Given below is one TCR beta chain in context. The antigen it binds to is not known. No base-level quality is on record; no much larger clone is a single base apart. CDR1 and CDR2 were assigned from the germline V gene (reference sequence) as DFQATT and SNEGSKA. The CDR3, cysteine through phenylalanine, is 15 amino acids long. Just CDR3 DNA is preserved here, 45 bases in frame from base 1. The trim is 0 bases for V and 6 bases for J, with a gap of 15 bases between the germline ends. The data were obtained in a study of T-cell memory formation after mild COVID-19 (dated by TCRdb to 2020 to 2023). Background for the entire study: TCR sequence clusters from the two donors were found to be largely donor specific. Two young, previously healthy adult volunteers, one female and one male, were included in the cohort. T-cell clones expanding and contracting after mild COVID-19 in a couple of donors were tracked by longitudinal TCRalpha and TCRbeta repertoire sequencing.

PBMCs were isolated by Ficoll-Paque density gradient centrifugation. The run used an Illumina NovaSeq 6000. TCRalpha and TCRbeta cDNA libraries were built by 5'RACE with constant-segment primers, adding sample barcodes and unique molecular identifiers. RNA was extracted from every sample with Trizol reagent. Library amplification was performed in two PCR steps, and a second sample barcode and Illumina TruSeq adapters were introduced in the second step. The libraries were sequenced on an Illumina NovaSeq using 2 x 150 bp paired-end reads. In the paper's pipeline: Reads were demultiplexed and collapsed into UMI-guided consensus sequences with migec v1.2.7. Using mixcr v2.1.11, UMI consensuses were aligned to TRA and TRB V and J templates and then assembled into clonotypes. A clonotype was counted as expanded or contracted only when both edgeR and NoisET called the clonotype significant, with the noise models trained on biological replicates. For edgeR calls, the thresholds were a false discovery rate-adjusted p below 0.01 and a log2 fold-change of 1. As an exploratory analysis of dynamics, max-normalized trajectories of the 1000 most abundant clonotypes were examined with PCA combined with hierarchical clustering. Separately sequenced CD4+ and CD8+ repertoires were used to assign a CD4 or CD8 phenotype to each responding clone. Starting from the raw public reads, TCRdb applied fastp trimming at Q25, assembled clones with MiXCR and retained in-frame beta chains. Rows matching on CDR3 protein sequence are summarized as one entry with the most common DNA and genes. V and J calls and clone size were set by TCRdb, not the authors. This sample comprises hundreds of thousands of distinct CDR3 sequences, approximately 21% of them detected only once. Roughly 8.3% of the sample belongs to the ten largest clones.

The study at large found these results: Some responding clones were detected in pre-infection memory, suggesting pre-existing cross-reactive memory T cells joined the SARS-CoV-2 response. Contracting CD4+ clones were located mainly in the CM and EM memory subsets, whereas CD8+ clones were found to be enriched in EMRA. From day 15 to 85, contracting clones showed balanced CD4/CD8 phenotypes, whereas a second wave of clones that expanded from day 15 to 37 leaned towards CD4+. The second-wave clones that peaked on day 37 were not confirmed to be SARS-CoV-2 specific. The study covered only a couple of mild cases, and larger cohorts including severe cases with pre-infection samples were considered necessary.

Recombination joined TRBV20-1 with TRBJ1-5; possibly the D gene is TRBD1, per 5 matching bases. The sequencing sample was made of PBMCs or a T cell subset sorted from them (not recorded which). The sequence was collected from an adult woman who had mild COVID-19 (a few samples of this study predate the infection). The sample titles of this study are shuffled in the database, so cell type and time point are left out; the donor was told from shared clones. The CDR3 here reads CSARDRDGFGQPQHF. The nucleotides read TGCAGTGCTAGAGACAGGGATGGTTTTGGTCAGCCCCAGCATTTT.